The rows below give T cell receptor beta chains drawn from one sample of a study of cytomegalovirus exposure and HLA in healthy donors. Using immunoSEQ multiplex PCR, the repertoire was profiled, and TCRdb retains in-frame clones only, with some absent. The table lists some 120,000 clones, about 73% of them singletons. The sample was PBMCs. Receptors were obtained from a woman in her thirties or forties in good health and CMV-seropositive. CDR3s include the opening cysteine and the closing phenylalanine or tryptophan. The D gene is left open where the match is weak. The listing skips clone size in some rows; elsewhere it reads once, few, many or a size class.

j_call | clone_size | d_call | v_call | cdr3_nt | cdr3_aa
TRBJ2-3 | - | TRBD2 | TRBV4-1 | TGCGCCAGCAGCCAAGAACTAGCGGGGTATACGCAGTATTTT | CASSQELAGYTQYF
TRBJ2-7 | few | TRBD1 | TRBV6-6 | TGTGCCAGCAGTTACTCCTCACAGGGGTCTGGCGAGCAGTACTTC | CASSYSSQGSGEQYF
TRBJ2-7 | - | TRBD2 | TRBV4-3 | TGCGCCAGCAGCCAAGCCCCAGTGTCCGTGGCTAGCGGAAATCTTGAAGAGCAGTACTTC | CASSQAPVSVASGNLEEQYF
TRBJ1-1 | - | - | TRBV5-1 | TGCGCCAGCAGTTTCGACACTAACACTGAAGCTTTCTTT | CASSFDTNTEAFF
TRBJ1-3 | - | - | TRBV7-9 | TGTGCCAGCAATAACAGGGACGGAAACACCATATATTTT | CASNNRDGNTIYF
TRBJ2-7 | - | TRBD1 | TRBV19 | TGTGCCAGTAGCCTGCGGGGACAGGGTGCATACGAGCAGTACTTC | CASSLRGQGAYEQYF
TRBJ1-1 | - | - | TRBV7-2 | TGTGCCAGCAGCTTGACAGGATACCTAAACACTGAAGCTTTCTTT | CASSLTGYLNTEAFF
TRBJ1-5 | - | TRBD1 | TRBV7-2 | TGTGCCAGCAGCTTAGTACAGGGGGCGCCAGGGCAGCCCCAGCATTTT | CASSLVQGAPGQPQHF
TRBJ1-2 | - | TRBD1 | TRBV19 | TGTGCCAGTAGCACAGGGGTAAGTGGCTACACCTTC | CASSTGVSGYTF
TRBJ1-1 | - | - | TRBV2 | TGTGCCAGCAGTACGACAGTGGAAGCTTTCTTT | CASSTTVEAFF
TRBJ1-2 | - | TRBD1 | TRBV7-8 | TGTGCCAGCAGCTTAGCGGGGACAGGGAAAGGCTACACCTTC | CASSLAGTGKGYTF
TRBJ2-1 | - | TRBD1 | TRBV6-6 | TGTGCCAGCAGTCCCTTAACAGGGGATGAGCAGTTCTTC | CASSPLTGDEQFF
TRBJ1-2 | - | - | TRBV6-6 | TGTGCCAGCAGACCCACACAGGGCCCCGGCTATGGCTACACCTTC | CASRPTQGPGYGYTF
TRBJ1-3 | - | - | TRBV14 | TGTGCCAGCAGCCAAGTTGGGGGGAGCTCTGGAAACACCATATATTTT | CASSQVGGSSGNTIYF
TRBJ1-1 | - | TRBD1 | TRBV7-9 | TGTGCCAGCAGCCGACAGGGATACACTGAAGCTTTCTTT | CASSRQGYTEAFF
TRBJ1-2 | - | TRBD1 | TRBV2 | TGTGCCAGCAGTCGGGACAGGGCGGGTGGTGGCTACACCTTC | CASSRDRAGGGYTF
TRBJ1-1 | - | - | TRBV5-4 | TGTGCCAGCAGCCGCGGGAGAAACACTGAAGCTTTCTTT | CASSRGRNTEAFF
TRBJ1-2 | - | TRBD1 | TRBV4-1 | TGCGCCGGCAGCCAAGCAGGGGGCGGCTGGAGAGGCTACACCTTC | CAGSQAGGGWRGYTF
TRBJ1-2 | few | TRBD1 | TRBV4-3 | TGCGCCAGCAGCCCGGACAGGGGGGAAGGCTACACCTTC | CASSPDRGEGYTF
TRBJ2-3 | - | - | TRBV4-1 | TGCGCCAGCAGCCAAGATCGGACAAACAGGGCTTCCACAGATACGCAGTATTTT | CASSQDRTNRASTDTQYF
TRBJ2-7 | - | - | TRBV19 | TGTGCCAGTAGTATTAATTCCCCCTACGAGCAGTACTTC | CASSINSPYEQYF
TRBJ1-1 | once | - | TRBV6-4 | TGTGCCGCCGGCGCAGGGTCTTATCAAGCTTTCTTT | CAAGAGSYQAFF
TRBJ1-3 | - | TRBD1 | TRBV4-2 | TGTGCCAGCAGCCAAGGGACAGGGAGCTCTGGAAACACCATATATTTT | CASSQGTGSSGNTIYF
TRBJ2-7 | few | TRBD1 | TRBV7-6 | TGTGCCAGCAGCCACCCGGGACAGAGCTCCTACGAGCAGTACTTC | CASSHPGQSSYEQYF
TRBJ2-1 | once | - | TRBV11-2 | TGTGCCAGCAGCTTAGGTTATTACAATGAGCAGTTCTTC | CASSLGYYNEQFF
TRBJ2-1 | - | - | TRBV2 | TGTGCCAGCAGGAGACTCACTGAGCAGTTCTTC | CASRRLTEQFF
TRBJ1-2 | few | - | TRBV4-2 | TGTGCCAGCAGCCAAGGGGAGACTAACTATGGCTACACCTTC | CASSQGETNYGYTF
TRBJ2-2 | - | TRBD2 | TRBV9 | TGTGCCAGCAGCTCACTAGCGGGTTCCACCGGGGAGCTGTTTTTT | CASSSLAGSTGELFF